The rows below give T cell receptor beta chains drawn from one sample of a study of T cell responses to AZD1222 COVID-19 vaccine. The data were produced by immunoSEQ multiplex PCR, yet TCRdb's version contains in-frame clones alone and is incomplete. The repertoire holds around 110,000 clones, with around nine tenths as singletons. Sequenced material: peripheral blood, taken on day 0 of AZD1222 vaccination. Receptors originate from an adult in good health. CDR3s include the opening cysteine and the closing phenylalanine or tryptophan. Clone size is not always given. Where it is, it says once, few, many or a class for expanded clones.

clone_size j_call v_call cdr3_aa
. TRBJ2-3 TRBV19 CASRRTGGPDTQYF
once TRBJ2-7 TRBV11-3 CASSLEGTGGPGKQYF
. TRBJ1-2 TRBV9 CASSVVGHGYTF
. TRBJ2-3 TRBV24-1 CARSPPEGLAYEGLGTDTQYF
. TRBJ1-6 TRBV6-5 CASFGSSYNSPLHF
. TRBJ1-1 TRBV7-3 CASRLGGSDTEAFF
. TRBJ1-6 TRBV7-9 CASSLALGARVSPLHF
. TRBJ2-2 TRBV2 CASSEISFTGELFF
few TRBJ2-7 TRBV19 CASSTTGSRYEQYF
once TRBJ1-2 TRBV21-1 CAISGDGYTF
once TRBJ2-5 TRBV7-2 CASSLAFDRFRYQETQYF
. TRBJ2-7 TRBV6-2/TRBV6-3 CASSYPSGAEQYF
. TRBJ1-5 TRBV28 CASSRDRGLGQPQHF
. TRBJ1-1 TRBV5-5 CASSHLGGATEAFF
few TRBJ2-1 TRBV5-1 CASSPAPRSSGGHEQFF
. TRBJ1-1 TRBV18 CASSPGETEAFF
. TRBJ1-1 TRBV6-5 CASRLDPVRSEAFF
. TRBJ2-1 TRBV9 CASSVEGGAWNEQFF
. TRBJ2-7 TRBV5-1 CASSLGPGSQGYEQYF
once TRBJ1-6 TRBV27 CASSFRGGSSPLHF
. TRBJ2-6 TRBV18 CASSPGHSGANVLTF
. TRBJ1-1 TRBV3-1/TRBV3-2 CASSPNFGPNTEAFF
. TRBJ1-2 TRBV7-6 CASSPGTAYGYTF
. TRBJ2-2 TRBV18 CASSLTGELFF
. TRBJ2-5 TRBV11-2 CASSLMGGETQYF